The 29 T cell receptor beta chains presented below share a single source sample, sequenced in a study of early T cells in non-severe SARS-CoV-2 infection. TCRdb itself ran the 5' RACE reads through MiXCR, one entry per CDR3 protein. Of about 84,000 distinct CDR3 sequences detected, 12% appear once; the ten largest clones hold 2.6%. Material: whole blood. Every receptor here comes from an adult who was a healthcare worker with PCR-confirmed SARS-CoV-2 infection or an uninfected control (not recorded which).

This chain links TRBV24-1 with TRBJ2-2; possibly TRBD2 for D (5 bases). The CDR3 has 14 amino acids. Germline assignment: CDR1 KGHDR and CDR2 SFDVKD. Trimming left V 8 bases short and J 1 base short, with 10 bases between. The CDR3 nucleotides are TGTGCCACCACCTCGGACTGGAACACCGGGGAGCTGTTTTTT. The encoded protein is CATTSDWNTGELFF.

In its sample, this clonotype was seen a few times. The chain joins TRBV30 to TRBJ1-5; D not certain. CDR1 and CDR2 (germline): GTSNPN, SVGIG (reference sequence). Trimming took off 0 bases at V and 5 bases at J, with 14 bases between the two ends. The CDR3 consists of 15 residues. CDR3 nucleotide sequence: TGTGCCTGGAGTGTATTTAGGCCTGGCGATCAGCCCCAGCATTTT. It translates to CAWSVFRPGDQPQHF.

The CDR3 region is CASSLAPGGGPQHF. As DNA, the CDR3 is TGTGCCAGCAGCTTAGCCCCGGGGGGTGGGCCCCAGCATTTT. J is TRBJ1-5 and V is TRBV7-6; D perhaps matches TRBD1 (5 bases). The CDR3 totals 14 residues. The germline V gene has CDR1 SGHVS and CDR2 FNYEAQ. The ends were cut back, 0 bases at V and 9 bases at J, with 12 bases in the middle.

The sample holds many counts of this clonotype. The chain joins TRBV7-2 to TRBJ2-1; weak D call: TRBD1 (5 bases). The CDR3 totals 15 residues. The germline V gene has CDR1 SGHTA and CDR2 FQGNSA. V lost 3 bases, J lost 9 bases, and 18 bases lay in between. The CDR3 spells CASSLIPVGAGEQFF. CDR3 nucleotide sequence: TGTGCCAGCAGCTTGATACCTGTTGGGGCCGGTGAGCAGTTCTTC.

This chain connects TRBV7-2 to TRBJ2-3; 8 nucleotides match TRBD2. Trimming at V came to 6 bases and at J to 8 bases, leaving 1 base not matched to a gene. Germline values: CDR1 SGHTA, CDR2 FQGNSA. The CDR3 is made up of 11 amino acids. In nucleotides, the CDR3 is TGTGCCAGCAGGGCGGGGGGTACGCAGTATTTT. Protein product: CASRAGGTQYF.

This clonotype was detected ten times or more. This chain links TRBV6-5 with TRBJ2-7; 8 bases map to TRBD2. V dropped 6 bases and J dropped 1; count of bases not matched to a gene: 2. The V gene's germline CDR1 is MNHEY and CDR2 SVGAGI. The CDR3 is made up of 13 amino acids. The CDR3 sequence is CASRPGGSYEQYF. Here the CDR3 DNA reads TGTGCCAGCAGACCGGGAGGGTCCTACGAGCAGTACTTC.

This clonotype came up many times. V and J are TRBV11-2 and TRBJ2-3; D gene uncertain. V was clipped by 8 bases and J by 5 bases, with 11 bases between them. Per germline, CDR1 SGHAT and CDR2 FQNNGV. The CDR3 has 12 residues. CDR3 sequence (DNA): TGTGCCAGCCCCCGGCCTGTAGATACGCAGTATTTT. This encodes CASPRPVDTQYF.

This clonotype was found many times. This rearrangement joins TRBV6-1 to TRBJ1-6; perhaps TRBD1 as D (6 bases). The V end was cut by 7 bases, the J end by 8 bases, with 9 bases between. CDR1 is MNHNS, CDR2 SASEGT, per germline. This CDR3 is 12 amino acids long. CDR3 nucleotide sequence: TGTGCCAGCAATTCAGGGGATTCACCCCTCCACTTT. Encoded protein: CASNSGDSPLHF.

This clonotype was seen a handful of times. The V and J genes are TRBV5-1 and TRBJ1-1; no firm D call. Trimming stripped 4 bases from V and 4 bases from J, with 17 bases between. Germline V CDR1 and CDR2: SGHRS, YFSETQ. CDR3 length: 15 residues. The DNA for the CDR3 is TGCGCCAGCAGCGAGGCAGTAAGGCCTCGCACTGAAGCTTTCTTT. Amino acids: CASSEAVRPRTEAFF.

In this sample, this clonotype turned up many times. This chain links TRBV20-1 with TRBJ2-1; TRBD1 matches 10 bases. The CDR3 is 14 residues long. V shed 5 bases and J 3 bases; nucleotides not matched to a gene: 4. CDR1 is DFQATT, CDR2 SNEGSKA, per germline (reference sequence). DNA of the CDR3: TGCAGTGCTCCGGGACAGGGGAGCTACAATGAGCAGTTCTTC. As protein: CSAPGQGSYNEQFF.

This clonotype was detected only a few times. The chain carries TRBV5-1 and TRBJ1-1, with D unresolved. The CDR3 has 16 amino acids. CDR1 and CDR2 from the germline V gene are SGHRS and YFSETQ. The V end was cut by 2 bases, the J end by 0 bases, with 14 bases between. CDR3 sequence reads: CASSFGSYGLNTEAFF. The CDR3 bases are TGCGCCAGCAGCTTTGGGTCGTACGGGTTGAACACTGAAGCTTTCTTT.

This clonotype was counted a few times. The CDR3 bases are TGTGCCACCAGTGATTTCGGTCAGCCCCAGCATTTT. Its translation: CATSDFGQPQHF. The chain carries TRBV24-1 and TRBJ1-5; no clear D. CDR3 size: 12 residues. Trimming left V 1 base short and J 6 bases short, with 3 bases between. The germline V gene has CDR1 KGHDR and CDR2 SFDVKD.

At least ten counts were recorded for this clonotype. The CDR3 loop is CSASGGKEQFF. As DNA, the CDR3 is TGCAGTGCTAGTGGGGGGAAGGAGCAGTTCTTC. The V call is TRBV20-1, the J call TRBJ2-1; weak D call: TRBD2 (6 bases). V lost 3 bases and J 10 bases, leaving 10 bases between the germline ends. Germline loops: CDR1 DFQATT, CDR2 SNEGSKA (reference sequence). The CDR3 contains 11 residues.

This clonotype has ten or more counts. The chain combines TRBV6-5 with TRBJ2-1; no firm D call. Germline V lookup: CDR1 MNHEY, CDR2 SVGAGI. Trimming pared 2 bases from V and 3 bases from J, leaving 8 bases between. CDR3 length: 14 amino acids. The CDR3 sequence: CASSYRTHYNEQFF. The CDR3 DNA follows: TGTGCCAGCAGTTACCGGACCCACTACAATGAGCAGTTCTTC.

This clonotype was detected ten times or more. This chain connects TRBV24-1 to TRBJ2-1, with TRBD2 matching 9 bases. CDR1 is KGHDR, CDR2 SFDVKD, per germline. CDR3 length: 15 residues. Trimming took 2 bases from V and 8 from J; bases not matched to a gene: 6. CDR3 DNA: TGTGCCACCAGTGATTATTTAGCGGGAGCGGATGAGCAGTTCTTC. It codes for CATSDYLAGADEQFF.

The chain uses TRBV3-1 and TRBJ2-1, with 14 bases that match TRBD2. Germline CDR1 reads LGHDT; CDR2 reads YNNKEL (reference sequence). The trim removed 5 bases at V and 8 bases at J, leaving 14 bases unmatched. The CDR3 is 18 residues long. CDR3 amino acids: CASSSTRQTSGRADEQFF. CDR3 sequence (DNA): TGTGCCAGCAGCTCAACCAGGCAGACTAGCGGGAGGGCCGATGAGCAGTTCTTC.

This clonotype was observed a handful of times. The chain links TRBV11-3 to TRBJ2-1; 15 bases are shared with TRBD2. The CDR3 runs to 18 residues. V gave up 5 bases and J gave up 8 bases; unmatched junction bases: 13. Germline values: CDR1 SGHNT, CDR2 YENEEA. The CDR3 here is CASSRRTSGRALMDEQFF. The CDR3 region has the DNA TGTGCCAGCAGCCGACGGACTAGCGGGAGGGCCTTAATGGATGAGCAGTTCTTC.

This clonotype was picked up a small number of times. CDR3 in DNA: TGTGCCAGCAGCTCCGGGACTAGCGGAGACAATGAGCAGTTCTTC. It specifies CASSSGTSGDNEQFF. The chain recombines TRBV7-6 with TRBJ2-1, with 11 bases matching TRBD2. Germline loops: CDR1 SGHVS, CDR2 FNYEAQ. This CDR3 is built from 15 residues. The V gene end was trimmed by 4 bases and the J gene end by 5 bases; junction bases not matched to a gene: 4.

The chain combines TRBV19 with TRBJ2-2; no definite D call. This CDR3 contains 14 residues. The V end was cut by 3 bases, the J end by 8 bases, with 13 bases between. CDR1 is LNHDA and CDR2 is SQIVND in the germline V gene (reference sequence). The CDR3 reads CASSIGRPGGELFF. In DNA, the CDR3 is TGTGCCAGTAGTATCGGTCGGCCGGGTGGGGAGCTGTTTTTT.

This chain uses TRBV7-2 with TRBJ2-1; 10 bases are shared with TRBD2. The junction had 3 bases not matched to a gene; V was cut back by 1 base and J by 6 bases. Germline V lookup: CDR1 SGHTA, CDR2 FQGNSA. This CDR3 is built from 15 residues. The CDR3 loop reads CASSLELAGRNEQFF. The DNA for the CDR3 is TGTGCCAGCAGCTTAGAACTAGCGGGACGCAATGAGCAGTTCTTC.

This clonotype was detected ten times or more. V usage is TRBV20-1 and J usage is TRBJ2-7; possibly TRBD1 or TRBD2 for D (5 bases each). The CDR3 runs 12 residues. The V end lost 4 bases, the J end lost 6 bases, and 13 bases lay between the germline ends. The germline gives CDR1 DFQATT, CDR2 SNEGSKA (reference sequence). CDR3 bases: TGCAGTGCTACAAGGGCAGGGAGCGAGCAGTACTTC. It translates to CSATRAGSEQYF.

This chain joins TRBV6-6 and TRBJ2-1, with TRBD2 matching 10 bases. CDR3 size: 13 residues. Germline V CDR1 and CDR2: MNHNY, SVGAGI (reference sequence). Unmatched junction bases numbered 6, after V lost 10 bases and J lost 6 bases. The CDR3 reads CATLAGDVNEQFF. The CDR3 DNA reads TGTGCCACCCTAGCGGGAGACGTCAATGAGCAGTTCTTC.

The CDR3 sequence is CASSLVGGHGEQFF. The CDR3 DNA follows: TGTGCCAGCAGCTTGGTTGGTGGGCATGGAGAGCAGTTCTTC. V and J are TRBV5-5 and TRBJ2-1, with D unresolved. From germline, CDR1 is SGHKS and CDR2 YYEKEE (reference sequence). Trimming cost V 0 bases and J 10 bases, with 14 bases left between them. This CDR3 spans 14 amino acids.

V and J are TRBV6-4 and TRBJ2-3, with 11 bases lining up with TRBD2. V trimming: 0 bases; J trimming: 4 bases; junction bases outside the gene matches: 0. CDR1 and CDR2 from the germline V gene are MRHNA and SNTAGT. The CDR3 has 15 amino acids. CDR3 in DNA: TGTGCCAGCAGTGACTCTAGCGGGGGGGCAGATACGCAGTATTTT. It is translated as CASSDSSGGADTQYF.

There are a few counts of this clonotype. V gene TRBV12-3 or TRBV12-4 combines with J gene TRBJ2-2; a possible D gene is TRBD1 (5 bases). Trimming removed 6 bases from V and 3 bases from J, with 14 bases in between. This CDR3 has 15 amino acids. The CDR3 protein is CASSLQGIDTGELFF. The CDR3 DNA reads as TGTGCCAGCAGCCTCCAGGGAATTGACACCGGGGAGCTGTTTTTT.

In this sample, this clonotype turned up a few times. The V gene is TRBV5-6, the J gene TRBJ1-2, with TRBD1 matching over 11 bases. With V trimmed by 4 bases and J by 3 bases, 5 bases remained unmatched. This CDR3 spans 15 amino acids. The germline V gene has CDR1 SGHDT and CDR2 YYEEEE. The CDR3 coding sequence is TGTGCCAGCAGCCCTGGACAGGGGGCCGACTATGGCTACACCTTC. It is translated as CASSPGQGADYGYTF.

This clonotype was observed a few times. The chain carries TRBV12-3 or TRBV12-4 and TRBJ2-5, with D possibly matching TRBD1 (5 bases). Deletions cut 2 bases from V and 1 base from J, with 14 bases between. The CDR3 consists of 16 residues. CDR3 residues: CASSLSGRGFQETQYF. The CDR3 DNA follows: TGTGCCAGCAGTTTATCGGGTAGGGGATTCCAAGAGACCCAGTACTTC.

The V and J genes are TRBV10-3 and TRBJ2-5; the D gene is possibly TRBD2 (6 bases). Germline V gives CDR1 ENHRY, CDR2 SYGVKD. The CDR3 loop spans 13 amino acids. V was cut by 2 bases and J by 3 bases, with 7 bases left in between. CDR3 amino acids: CAISEGGEETQYF. In DNA, the CDR3 is TGTGCCATCAGTGAGGGAGGGGAAGAGACCCAGTACTTC.

This chain connects TRBV7-3 to TRBJ1-1; TRBD1 might be the D (6 bases). The V gene's germline CDR1 is SGHTA and CDR2 FQGTGA. The V end lost 5 bases, the J end lost 1 base, and 14 bases lay between the germline ends. This CDR3 has 15 amino acids. The CDR3 is CASSPKGGTNTEAFF. The CDR3 coding sequence is TGTGCCAGCAGCCCGAAGGGGGGGACGAACACTGAAGCTTTCTTT.